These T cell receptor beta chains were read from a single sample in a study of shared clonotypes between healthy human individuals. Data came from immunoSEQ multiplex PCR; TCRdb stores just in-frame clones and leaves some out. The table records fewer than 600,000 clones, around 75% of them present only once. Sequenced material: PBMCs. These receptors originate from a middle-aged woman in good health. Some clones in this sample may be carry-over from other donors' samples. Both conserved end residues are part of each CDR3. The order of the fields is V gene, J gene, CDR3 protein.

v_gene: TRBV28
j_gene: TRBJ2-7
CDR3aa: CASSPMSGPYEQYF

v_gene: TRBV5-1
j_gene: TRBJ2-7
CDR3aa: CASSPEGFGELEQYF

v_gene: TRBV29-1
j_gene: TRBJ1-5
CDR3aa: CSVRDLDRAQHF

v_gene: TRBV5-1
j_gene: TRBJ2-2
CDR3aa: CASDAGTGSTGELFF

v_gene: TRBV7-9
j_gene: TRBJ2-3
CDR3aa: CASSYEGSRAATDTQYF

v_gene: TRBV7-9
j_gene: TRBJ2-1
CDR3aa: CASSLGTRGEQFF

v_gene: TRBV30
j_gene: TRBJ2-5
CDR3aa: CAWTPGLALETQYF

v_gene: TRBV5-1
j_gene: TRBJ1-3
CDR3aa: CASSDGGDGNTIYF

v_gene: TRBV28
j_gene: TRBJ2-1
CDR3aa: CASTHSGGSGNEQFF

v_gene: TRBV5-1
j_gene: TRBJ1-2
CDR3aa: CASSERQEYGYTF

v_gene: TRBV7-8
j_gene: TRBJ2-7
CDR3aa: CASSLGSGVYEQYF

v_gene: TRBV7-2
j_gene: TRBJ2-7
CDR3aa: CASSLEPTYEQYF

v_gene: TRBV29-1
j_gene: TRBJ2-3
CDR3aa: CSVWWGSTDTQYF

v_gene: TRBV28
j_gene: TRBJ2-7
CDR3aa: CASIHRQNSYEQYF

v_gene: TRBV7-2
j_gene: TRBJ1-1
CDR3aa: CASSLRQGAVEAFF

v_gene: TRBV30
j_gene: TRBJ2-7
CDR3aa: CAWTRSGPLDEQYF

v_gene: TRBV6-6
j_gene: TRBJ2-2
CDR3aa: CASSYGVTGELFF

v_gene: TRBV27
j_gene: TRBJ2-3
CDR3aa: CASRVAGGPTDTQYF

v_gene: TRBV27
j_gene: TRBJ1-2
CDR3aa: CASRLQGPANGYTF

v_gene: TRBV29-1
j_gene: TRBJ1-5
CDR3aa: CSTLQPGQPQHF

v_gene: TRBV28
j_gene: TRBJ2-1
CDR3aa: CATYVTGDSYNEQFF

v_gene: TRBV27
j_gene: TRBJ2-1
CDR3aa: CASNLAGPHNEQFF

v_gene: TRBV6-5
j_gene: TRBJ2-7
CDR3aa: CASSYEGGPHEQYF

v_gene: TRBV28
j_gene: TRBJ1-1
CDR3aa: CASSWTGLGDTEAFF

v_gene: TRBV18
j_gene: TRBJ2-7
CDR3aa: CASSSGYEQYF

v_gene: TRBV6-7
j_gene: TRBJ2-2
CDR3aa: CASPEGPQNTGELFF

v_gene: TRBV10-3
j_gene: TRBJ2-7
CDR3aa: CAISESPGTSYEQYF

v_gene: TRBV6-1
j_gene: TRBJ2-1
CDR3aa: CASARLAGGPREQFF

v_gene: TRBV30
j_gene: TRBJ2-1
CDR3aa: CAWTDSGAGSYNEQFF

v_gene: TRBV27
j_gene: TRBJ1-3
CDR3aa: CASSRGGGWSSGNTIYF

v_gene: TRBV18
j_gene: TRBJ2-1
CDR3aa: CASSVHNEQFF

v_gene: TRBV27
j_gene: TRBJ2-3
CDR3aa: CASGTRSNTQYF

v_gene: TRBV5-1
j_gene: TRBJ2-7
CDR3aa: CASSLDGQGAYEQYF

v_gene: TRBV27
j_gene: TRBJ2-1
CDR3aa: CASSLYRGNEQFF

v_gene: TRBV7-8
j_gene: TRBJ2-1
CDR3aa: CASSSSRDINEQFF

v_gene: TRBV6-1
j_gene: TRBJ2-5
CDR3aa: CASSEDRGWETQYF

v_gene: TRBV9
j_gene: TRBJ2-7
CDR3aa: CASSVAWGTYEQYF

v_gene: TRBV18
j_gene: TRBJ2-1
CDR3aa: CASSPQGVQFF

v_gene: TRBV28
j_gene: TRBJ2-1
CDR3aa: CASSFSSGRANEQFF

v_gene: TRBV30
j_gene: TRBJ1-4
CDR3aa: CAWSAYREKLFF

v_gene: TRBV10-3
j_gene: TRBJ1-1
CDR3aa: CAISAGQNTEAFF

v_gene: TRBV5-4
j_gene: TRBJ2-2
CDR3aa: CASSLQGAGTGELFF

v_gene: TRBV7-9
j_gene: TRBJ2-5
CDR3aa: CASSSQVETQYF

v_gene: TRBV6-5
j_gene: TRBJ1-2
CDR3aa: CASNNEGRGYTF

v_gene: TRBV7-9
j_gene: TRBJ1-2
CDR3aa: CASRSGTGQGGYTF

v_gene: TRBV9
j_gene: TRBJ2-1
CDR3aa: CASSVSGGSSYNEQFF

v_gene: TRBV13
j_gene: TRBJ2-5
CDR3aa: CASRFTLGGFETQYF

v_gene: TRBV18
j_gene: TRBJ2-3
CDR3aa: CASSPKVADTQYF

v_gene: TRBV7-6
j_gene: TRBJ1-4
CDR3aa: CASSLDGGGSEKLFF

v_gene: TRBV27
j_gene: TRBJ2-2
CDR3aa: CASSSSGRNTGELFF

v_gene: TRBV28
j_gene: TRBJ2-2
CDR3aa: CASSLTQGLGELFF

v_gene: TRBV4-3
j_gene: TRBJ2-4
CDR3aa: CASSQVNRAENIQYF